The T cell receptor beta chain under discussion was sequenced for a study of neurological immune-mediated disorders. CDR1 is SGHRS and CDR2 is YFSETQ in the germline V gene. With V trimmed by 3 bases and J by 0 bases, 4 bases remained unmatched. The CDR3 totals 16 residues. From 2 million PBMCs stored at -80 C, the unsorted libraries were generated. Study-wide results and caveats: None of the CDR3 amino acid sequences found in expanded clones was shared across subjects. This suggests that the TCR-beta repertoires were private in all groups. Healthy controls had more TCR clonal expansion than multiple sclerosis, which showed the least, whereas HTLV-1-associated myelopathy showed the most.

For this clonotype: Antigen: not known.

The authors produced cDNA by 5'RACE using 10-nucleotide random UMIs. TCRdb itself ran the 5' RACE reads through MiXCR, one entry per CDR3 protein. The data contain about 27,000 distinct CDR3 sequences, 20% to 25% of them seen just once; the ten biggest clones take up 16%. This receptor was obtained from a woman aged 60 to 75 in good health. V gene TRBV5-1 combines with J gene TRBJ2-3; 10 nucleotides align to TRBD2. The material sequenced was PBMCs. The CDR3 nucleotides are TGCGCCAGCAGCTCTGGACTAGCGGAAAGCACAGATACGCAGTATTTT. This gives the protein CASSSGLAESTDTQYF.